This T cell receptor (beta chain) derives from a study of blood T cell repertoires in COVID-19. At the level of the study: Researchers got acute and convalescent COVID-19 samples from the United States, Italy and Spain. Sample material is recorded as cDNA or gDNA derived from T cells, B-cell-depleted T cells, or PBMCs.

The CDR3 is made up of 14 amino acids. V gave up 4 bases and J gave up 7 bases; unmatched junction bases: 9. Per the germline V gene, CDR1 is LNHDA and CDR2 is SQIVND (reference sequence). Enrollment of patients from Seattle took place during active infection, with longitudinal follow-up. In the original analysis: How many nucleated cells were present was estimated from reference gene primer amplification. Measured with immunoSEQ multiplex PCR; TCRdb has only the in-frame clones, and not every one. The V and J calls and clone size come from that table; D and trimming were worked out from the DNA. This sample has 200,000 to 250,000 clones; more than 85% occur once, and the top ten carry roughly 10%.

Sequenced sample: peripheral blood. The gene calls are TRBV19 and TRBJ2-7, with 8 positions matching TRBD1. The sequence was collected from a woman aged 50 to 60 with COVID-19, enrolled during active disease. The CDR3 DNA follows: TGTGCCAGTAGTACAGGACAGGGTCGAGAGGAGCAGTACTTC. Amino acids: CASSTGQGREEQYF.